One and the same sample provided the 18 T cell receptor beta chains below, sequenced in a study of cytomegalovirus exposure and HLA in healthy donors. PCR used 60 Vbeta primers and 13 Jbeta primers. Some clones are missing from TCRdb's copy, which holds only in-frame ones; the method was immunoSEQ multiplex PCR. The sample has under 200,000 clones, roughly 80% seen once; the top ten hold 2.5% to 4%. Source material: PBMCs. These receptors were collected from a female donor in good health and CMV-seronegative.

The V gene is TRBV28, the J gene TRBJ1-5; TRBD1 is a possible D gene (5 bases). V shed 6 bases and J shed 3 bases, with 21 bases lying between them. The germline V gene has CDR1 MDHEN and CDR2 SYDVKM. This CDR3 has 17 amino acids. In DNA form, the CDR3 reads TGTGCCAGCAGAACCCTCCCTTTAACGGGGGACAATCAGCCCCAGCATTTT. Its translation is CASRTLPLTGDNQPQHF.

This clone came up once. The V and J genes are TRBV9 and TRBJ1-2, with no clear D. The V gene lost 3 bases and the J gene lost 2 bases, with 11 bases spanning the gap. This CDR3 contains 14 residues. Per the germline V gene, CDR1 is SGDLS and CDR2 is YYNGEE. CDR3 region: CASSGDGENYGYTF. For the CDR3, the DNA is TGTGCCAGCAGCGGGGATGGGGAGAACTATGGCTACACCTTC.

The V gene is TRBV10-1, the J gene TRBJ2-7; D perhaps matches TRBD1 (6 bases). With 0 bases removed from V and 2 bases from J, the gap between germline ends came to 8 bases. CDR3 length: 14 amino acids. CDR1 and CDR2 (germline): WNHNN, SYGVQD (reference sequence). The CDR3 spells CASSESGGPYEQYF. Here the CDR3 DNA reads TGCGCCAGCAGTGAGTCAGGGGGACCCTACGAGCAGTACTTC.

The CDR3 coding sequence is TGTGCCAGTACGACTAGCGGGAGGGTGAACACAGATACGCAGTATTTT. Protein sequence: CASTTSGRVNTDTQYF. The chain has TRBV28 and TRBJ2-3; the match to TRBD2 covers 14 bases. This CDR3 contains 16 residues. Germline V CDR1 and CDR2: MDHEN, SYDVKM. V was clipped by 9 bases and J by 2 bases; unmatched bases: 7.

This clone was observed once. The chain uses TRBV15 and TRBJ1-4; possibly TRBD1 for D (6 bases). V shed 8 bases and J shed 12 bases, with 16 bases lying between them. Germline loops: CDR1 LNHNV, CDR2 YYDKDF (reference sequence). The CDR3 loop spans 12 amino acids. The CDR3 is CATQLQGSELFF. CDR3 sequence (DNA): TGTGCCACCCAATTGCAGGGGTCGGAACTGTTTTTT.

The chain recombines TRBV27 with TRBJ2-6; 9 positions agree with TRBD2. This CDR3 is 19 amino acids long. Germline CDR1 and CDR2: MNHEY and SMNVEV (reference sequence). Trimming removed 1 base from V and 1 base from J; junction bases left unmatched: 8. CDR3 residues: CASSLFSGRIRSGANVLTF. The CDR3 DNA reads TGTGCCAGCAGTTTATTTAGCGGGAGAATTCGGTCTGGGGCCAACGTCCTGACTTTC.

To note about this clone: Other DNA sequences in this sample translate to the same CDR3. The CDR3 loop is CASSPGQNTEAFF. In DNA form, the CDR3 reads TGTGCCAGCTCACCCGGACAGAACACTGAAGCTTTCTTT. The chain links TRBV18 to TRBJ1-1, with D tentatively TRBD1 (5 bases). Germline loops: CDR1 KGHSH, CDR2 LQKENI. Trimming cost V 3 bases and J 1 base, with 6 bases left between them. The CDR3 loop spans 13 amino acids.

CDR3 amino acids: CASSQDAYLAGDSDTQYF. DNA for the CDR3: TGCGCCAGCAGCCAAGATGCCTACCTAGCGGGGGATTCAGATACGCAGTATTTT. This chain joins TRBV4-1 and TRBJ2-3; 10 bases line up with TRBD2. The CDR3 runs to 18 residues. Germline CDR1 and CDR2: MGHRA and YSYEKL. The V and J ends lost 0 bases and 4 bases, in that order; junction bases with no gene match: 10.

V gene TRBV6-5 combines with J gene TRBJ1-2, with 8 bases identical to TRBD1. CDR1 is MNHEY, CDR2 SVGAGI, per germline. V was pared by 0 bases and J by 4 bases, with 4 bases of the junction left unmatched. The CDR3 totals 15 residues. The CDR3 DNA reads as TGTGCCAGCAGTTACTCCGGACAGGGCGGCTATGGCTACACCTTC. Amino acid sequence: CASSYSGQGGYGYTF.

The CDR3 bases are TGCGCCAGCAGCTCGGGGGGATTACCTGGCTATGGGCAGTACTTC. Its translation: CASSSGGLPGYGQYF. V is TRBV5-1 and J is TRBJ2-5; 7 bases are shared with TRBD2. The junction had 16 bases not matched to a gene; V was cut back by 3 bases and J by 11 bases. The CDR3 has 15 residues. Germline values: CDR1 SGHRS, CDR2 YFSETQ.

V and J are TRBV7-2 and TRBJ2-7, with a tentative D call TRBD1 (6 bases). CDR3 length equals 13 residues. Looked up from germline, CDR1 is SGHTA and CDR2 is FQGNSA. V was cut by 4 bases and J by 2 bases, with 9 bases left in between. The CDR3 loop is CASSWTVTYEQYF. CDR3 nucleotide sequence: TGTGCCAGCAGCTGGACAGTCACCTACGAGCAGTACTTC.

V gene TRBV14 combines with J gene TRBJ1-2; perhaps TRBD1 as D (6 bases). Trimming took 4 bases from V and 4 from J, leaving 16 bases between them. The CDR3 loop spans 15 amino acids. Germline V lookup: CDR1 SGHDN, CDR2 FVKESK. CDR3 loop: CASSLHAGAGYGYTF. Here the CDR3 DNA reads TGTGCCAGCAGCCTACATGCAGGGGCTGGCTATGGCTACACCTTC. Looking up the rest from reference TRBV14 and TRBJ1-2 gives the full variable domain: EAGVTQFPSHSVIEKGQTVTLRCDPISGHDNLYWYRRVMGKEIKFLLHFVKESKQDESGMPNNRFLAERTGGTYSTLKVQPAELEDSGVYFCASSLHAGAGYGYTFGSGTRLTVV.

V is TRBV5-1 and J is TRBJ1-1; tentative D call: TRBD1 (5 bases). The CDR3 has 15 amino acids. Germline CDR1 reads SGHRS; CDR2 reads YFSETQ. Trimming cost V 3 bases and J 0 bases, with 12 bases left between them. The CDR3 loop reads CASSSRTSMNTEAFF. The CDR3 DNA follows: TGCGCCAGCAGCTCTCGGACATCTATGAACACTGAAGCTTTCTTT.

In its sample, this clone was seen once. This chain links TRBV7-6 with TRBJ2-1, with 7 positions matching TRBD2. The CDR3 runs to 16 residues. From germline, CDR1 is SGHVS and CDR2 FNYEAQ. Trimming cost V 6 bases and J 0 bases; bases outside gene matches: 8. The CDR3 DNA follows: TGTGCCAGCAGAACGAGCGGGGACTCCTCCTACAATGAGCAGTTCTTC. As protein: CASRTSGDSSYNEQFF. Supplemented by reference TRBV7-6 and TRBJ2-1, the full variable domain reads GAGVSQSPRYKVTKRGQDVALRCDPISGHVSLYWYRQALGQGPEFLTYFNYEAQQDKSGLPNDRFSAERPEGSISTLTIQRTEQRDSAMYRCASRTSGDSSYNEQFFGPGTRLTVL.

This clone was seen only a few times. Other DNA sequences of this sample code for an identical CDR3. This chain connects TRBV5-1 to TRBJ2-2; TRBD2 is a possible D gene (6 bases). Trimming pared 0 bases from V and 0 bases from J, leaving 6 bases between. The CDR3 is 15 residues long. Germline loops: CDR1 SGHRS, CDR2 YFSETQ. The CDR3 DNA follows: TGCGCCAGCAGCTTGGGGGGGGCGAACACCGGGGAGCTGTTTTTT. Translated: CASSLGGANTGELFF.

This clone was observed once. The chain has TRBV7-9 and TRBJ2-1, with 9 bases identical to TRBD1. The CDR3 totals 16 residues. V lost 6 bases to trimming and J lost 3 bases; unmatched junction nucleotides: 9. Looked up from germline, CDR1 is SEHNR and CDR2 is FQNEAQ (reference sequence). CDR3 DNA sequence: TGTGCCAGCAGACTAGAACCGGGACAGGGCTACAATGAGCAGTTCTTC. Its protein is CASRLEPGQGYNEQFF.

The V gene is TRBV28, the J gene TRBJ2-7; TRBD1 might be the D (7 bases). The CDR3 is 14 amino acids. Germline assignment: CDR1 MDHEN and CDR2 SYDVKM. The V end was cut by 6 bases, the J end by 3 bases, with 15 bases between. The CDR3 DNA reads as TGTGCCAGCAGACCAGGGGGGTCCCTCTACGAGCAGTACTTC. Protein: CASRPGGSLYEQYF.

CDR3 amino acids: CASSLGQVVDEQYF. CDR3 coding DNA: TGCGCCAGCAGCTTGGGGCAGGTAGTCGACGAGCAGTACTTC. V is TRBV5-1 and J is TRBJ2-7, with D unresolved. The CDR3 loop spans 14 amino acids. Germline-derived CDR1 and CDR2 are SGHRS and YFSETQ. The V gene lost 0 bases and the J gene lost 5 bases, with 12 bases spanning the gap.